This entry lists 32 T cell receptor beta chains sequenced from one sample in a study of T-cell memory formation after mild COVID-19. TCRdb used MiXCR to reprocess the 5' RACE reads, holding one entry per CDR3 protein. The sample contains about 390,000 distinct CDR3 sequences, roughly 15% of which appear only once. Input material: PBMCs or a T cell subset sorted from them (not recorded which). These receptors originate from a man younger than 35 who had mild COVID-19 (a few samples of this study predate the infection). Cell type and time point are not known.

The rearrangement uses TRBV9 and TRBJ2-2; D is undetermined. The CDR3 totals 12 residues. Trimming removed 4 bases from V and 8 bases from J, with 9 bases in between. Germline CDR1 is SGDLS and CDR2 is YYNGEE. The CDR3 loop reads CASSPIGGELFF. CDR3 in DNA: TGTGCCAGCAGCCCCATTGGGGGGGAGCTGTTTTTT.

This chain's CDR3 is CASSSGIGWNTEAFF. The DNA of the CDR3 is TGTGCCAGCAGCTCAGGAATAGGGTGGAACACTGAAGCTTTCTTT. The V call is TRBV11-2, the J call TRBJ1-1; D ambiguous. Trimming stripped 4 bases from V and 1 base from J, with 13 bases between. CDR1 SGHAT and CDR2 FQNNGV come from the germline V gene. CDR3 size: 15 residues.

This clonotype was seen a few times. The rearrangement joins TRBV7-2 to TRBJ1-1; tentative D call: TRBD1 (6 bases). V lost 5 bases, J lost 11 bases, and 18 bases lay in between. This CDR3 contains 13 residues. Per germline, CDR1 SGHTA and CDR2 FQGNSA. CDR3 nucleotide sequence: TGTGCCAGCAGCCCGGTCGGGGGGGCTCACGCTTTCTTT. Translating it yields CASSPVGGAHAFF.

This clonotype showed up just a few times. The DNA for the CDR3 is TGTGCCAGCAGCTTAGGGGGTTCCCCTGAAGCTTTCTTT. This sequence encodes CASSLGGSPEAFF. The J gene is TRBJ1-1, the V gene TRBV5-5; possibly TRBD1 for D (6 bases). The V gene lost 2 bases and the J gene lost 6 bases, with 11 bases spanning the gap. Germline V gene lookup returns CDR1 SGHKS and CDR2 YYEKEE (reference sequence). This CDR3 has 13 amino acids. The complete variable domain, with remaining parts taken from reference TRBV5-5 and TRBJ1-1, reads DAGVTQSPTHLIKTRGQQVTLRCSPISGHKSVSWYQQVLGQGPQFIFQYYEKEERGRGNFPDRFSARQFPNYSSELNVNALLLGDSALYLCASSLGGSPEAFFGQGTRLTVV.

This clonotype was counted at least ten times. The chain couples TRBV9 to TRBJ2-3; D is possibly TRBD1 or TRBD2 (6 bases each). Germline V gives CDR1 SGDLS, CDR2 YYNGEE. V was cut by 1 base and J by 4 bases, with 16 bases left in between. The CDR3 length is 16 residues. CDR3 DNA: TGTGCCAGCAGCGTATTCCCAGGGGAGGTTGCAGATACGCAGTATTTT. Protein: CASSVFPGEVADTQYF.

This clonotype was seen a few times. V and J are TRBV11-2 and TRBJ2-1; 8 positions match TRBD2. CDR1 SGHAT and CDR2 FQNNGV come from the germline V gene. The CDR3 loop spans 14 amino acids. V shed 0 bases, J shed 6 bases, and the junction held 1 base outside the gene matches. The CDR3 loop is CASSLEGTSNEQFF. CDR3 in DNA: TGTGCCAGCAGCTTAGAAGGGACTAGCAATGAGCAGTTCTTC. Using reference TRBV11-2 and TRBJ2-1 for the parts outside the CDR3, the full variable domain is EAGVAQSPRYKIIEKRQSVAFWCNPISGHATLYWYQQILGQGPKLLIQFQNNGVVDDSQLPKDRFSAERLKGVDSTLKIQPAKLEDSAVYLCASSLEGTSNEQFFGPGTRLTVL.

This clonotype was seen a few times. The chain uses TRBV19 and TRBJ2-2; 12 bases are a match to TRBD1. CDR1 and CDR2 (germline): LNHDA, SQIVND (reference sequence). The ends lost 0 bases at V and 6 bases at J; junction bases unmatched: 11. The CDR3 is 19 residues long. CDR3 DNA sequence: TGTGCCAGTAGTATAGATAGGGGGACAGGGGGCCGGCGATCCGGGGAGCTGTTTTTT. Translation: CASSIDRGTGGRRSGELFF.

The V and J genes are TRBV7-9 and TRBJ2-5; 7 bases are shared with TRBD1. Unmatched junction bases numbered 7, after V lost 1 base and J lost 5 bases. Germline loops: CDR1 SEHNR, CDR2 FQNEAQ (reference sequence). The CDR3 has 15 amino acids. The CDR3 sequence: CASSLVWDSLETQYF. For the CDR3, the DNA is TGTGCCAGCAGCTTAGTGTGGGACAGTCTGGAGACCCAGTACTTC.

CDR3 DNA: TGTGCCAGCAGTACCTGGGGACTAGCAGACATTCAGTACTTC. As protein: CASSTWGLADIQYF. This sequence joins TRBV27 and TRBJ2-4, with 9 bases matching TRBD2. Germline V gene lookup returns CDR1 MNHEY and CDR2 SMNVEV (reference sequence). The J segment lost 8 bases and the V segment lost 5 bases, leaving 7 bases of the junction unmatched. CDR3 size: 14 residues.

This clonotype was recorded many times. The CDR3 sequence is CASSPGEIYYEQYF. For the CDR3, the DNA is TGCGCCAGCAGCCCCGGCGAGATTTACTACGAGCAGTACTTC. The chain carries TRBV5-1 and TRBJ2-7; D gene uncertain. Per the germline V gene, CDR1 is SGHRS and CDR2 is YFSETQ. V lost 4 bases and J 3 bases, leaving 14 bases between the germline ends. The CDR3 runs to 14 residues.

This clonotype was found once. The chain joins TRBV11-2 to TRBJ2-5, with D unclear. Deletions cut 7 bases from V and 5 bases from J, with 17 bases between. CDR3 length: 14 residues. Looked up from germline, CDR1 is SGHAT and CDR2 is FQNNGV. CDR3 residues: CASTVVLGSETQYF. CDR3 DNA: TGTGCCAGCACCGTGGTGTTGGGTTCCGAGACCCAGTACTTC. The full variable domain, its missing parts supplied by reference TRBV11-2 and TRBJ2-5, is EAGVAQSPRYKIIEKRQSVAFWCNPISGHATLYWYQQILGQGPKLLIQFQNNGVVDDSQLPKDRFSAERLKGVDSTLKIQPAKLEDSAVYLCASTVVLGSETQYFGPGTRLLVL.

The V call is TRBV20-1, the J call TRBJ2-4, with 9 bases aligning to TRBD1. The CDR3 totals 15 residues. The junction had 11 bases not matched to a gene; V was cut back by 3 bases and J by 8 bases. Germline V gene lookup returns CDR1 DFQATT and CDR2 SNEGSKA (reference sequence). The CDR3 DNA reads TGCAGTGCTAGCTCTATTAACAGGGGGCAGGACATTCAGTACTTC. It translates to CSASSINRGQDIQYF.

V and J are TRBV6-1 and TRBJ2-1; D unresolved. The V and J ends lost 8 bases and 12 bases respectively, with 11 bases between them. The CDR3 consists of 10 residues. In germline, CDR1 is MNHNS, CDR2 SASEGT. The CDR3 nucleotides read TGTGCCAGCCGCCTCGGTGTGCAGTTCTTC. It specifies CASRLGVQFF.

The chain employs TRBV5-1 and TRBJ2-2; tentative D call: TRBD1 (6 bases). The V gene lost 0 bases and the J gene lost 7 bases, with 13 bases spanning the gap. Germline CDR1 reads SGHRS; CDR2 reads YFSETQ. The CDR3 consists of 15 residues. The CDR3 loop reads CASSLAMGAGGELFF. The CDR3 nucleotides are TGCGCCAGCAGCTTGGCCATGGGGGCCGGCGGGGAGCTGTTTTTT.

Ten or more counts support this clonotype. The V and J genes are TRBV5-1 and TRBJ2-1; TRBD2 aligns across 10 bases. J gave up 10 bases and V 0 bases, and 4 bases lay outside the gene matches. Germline CDR1 SGHRS, CDR2 YFSETQ. The CDR3 sequence is 14 residues long. CDR3 sequence reads: CASSLATSGEEQFF. CDR3 in DNA: TGCGCCAGCAGCTTGGCAACTAGCGGGGAAGAGCAGTTCTTC.

This chain joins TRBV20-1 and TRBJ2-5, with D perhaps matching TRBD2 (5 bases). The ends were cut back, 3 bases at V and 5 bases at J, with 7 bases in the middle. The germline V gene encodes CDR1 DFQATT and CDR2 SNEGSKA (reference sequence). The CDR3 is 11 residues long. The CDR3 region has the DNA TGCAGTGCTAGTCGGAGGGAGACCCAGTACTTC. Translated, it gives CSASRRETQYF.

The J gene is TRBJ2-6, the V gene TRBV20-1; no definite D call. Germline assignment: CDR1 DFQATT and CDR2 SNEGSKA (reference sequence). This CDR3 has 14 amino acids. With 6 bases removed from V and 0 bases from J, the gap between germline ends came to 9 bases. CDR3 sequence: CSASFTSGANVLTF. The CDR3 bases are TGCAGTGCGAGCTTTACCTCTGGGGCCAACGTCCTGACTTTC.

The CDR3 loop reads CATSDSVAGMGDTQYF. In DNA form, the CDR3 reads TGTGCCACCAGTGATTCCGTAGCGGGAATGGGAGATACGCAGTATTTT. This sequence joins TRBV24-1 and TRBJ2-3; 8 positions match TRBD2. CDR3 size: 16 residues. Trimming removed 2 bases from V and 5 bases from J; junction bases left unmatched: 8. Germline CDR1 and CDR2: KGHDR and SFDVKD.

This clonotype turned up a few times. The V call is TRBV5-6, the J call TRBJ1-5, with no clear D. This CDR3 comprises 16 residues. The germline V gene has CDR1 SGHDT and CDR2 YYEEEE. With 4 bases removed from V and 4 bases from J, the gap between germline ends came to 18 bases. The CDR3 region is CASSRYLPGINQPQHF. DNA of the CDR3: TGTGCCAGCAGCCGCTACCTACCAGGTATTAATCAGCCCCAGCATTTT.

This sequence joins TRBV12-3 or TRBV12-4 and TRBJ1-1, with TRBD1 as a possible D gene (6 bases). The V end was cut by 5 bases, the J end by 6 bases, with 10 bases between. The CDR3 contains 12 residues. The CDR3 DNA reads TGTGCCAGCAGTACAGGGTTTCCTGAAGCTTTCTTT. Amino acids: CASSTGFPEAFF.

This clonotype has at least ten counts. The chain links TRBV5-6 to TRBJ2-3, with D tentatively TRBD2 (6 bases). Germline V lookup: CDR1 SGHDT, CDR2 YYEEEE. The germline V and J ends were trimmed by 3 bases and 1 base, with 15 bases remaining between them. The CDR3 is made up of 16 amino acids. The CDR3 DNA reads as TGTGCCAGCAGCTGGGTCATGGGCGGGGGCACAGATACGCAGTATTTT. Translated, it gives CASSWVMGGGTDTQYF.

The chain recombines TRBV28 with TRBJ2-2, with 7 bases that match TRBD1. Trimming removed 4 bases from V and 2 bases from J; junction bases left unmatched: 7. The germline CDR1 and CDR2 sequences are MDHEN and SYDVKM. The CDR3 totals 16 residues. This chain's CDR3 is CASSSADRANTGELFF. The CDR3 coding sequence is TGTGCCAGCAGTTCTGCCGACAGGGCCAACACCGGGGAGCTGTTTTTT.

The J gene is TRBJ1-4, the V gene TRBV6-6, with no clear D. V shed 4 bases and J shed 7 bases, with 10 bases lying between them. The CDR3 runs 13 residues. Germline CDR1 and CDR2: MNHNY and SVGAGI (reference sequence). The CDR3 coding sequence is TGTGCCAGCAGTTCGGGCGTGTTTGAAAAACTGTTTTTT. It is translated as CASSSGVFEKLFF.

This clonotype showed up just a few times. The gene calls are TRBV5-1 and TRBJ2-5, with 12 bases matching TRBD2. The V segment lost 1 base and the J segment 5 bases; nucleotides outside the gene matches: 9. CDR1 and CDR2 from the germline V gene are SGHRS and YFSETQ. CDR3 length equals 17 residues. Written as DNA, the CDR3 is TGCGCCAGCAGCTTGAATCAGCTAGCGGGGGGGCTGGAGACCCAGTACTTC. This translates into CASSLNQLAGGLETQYF.

The rearrangement links TRBV10-3 to TRBJ1-5; D is uncertain. The CDR3 is 13 amino acids. Germline CDR1 reads ENHRY; CDR2 reads SYGVKD. With 4 bases removed from V and 6 bases from J, the gap between germline ends came to 10 bases. The CDR3 protein is CAISVEEGQPQHF. CDR3 DNA sequence: TGTGCCATCAGTGTTGAGGAGGGTCAGCCCCAGCATTTT.

Ten or more counts support this clonotype. The chain uses TRBV20-1 and TRBJ2-3; 8 nucleotides line up with TRBD1. The CDR3 is made up of 13 amino acids. Germline trimming cut 5 bases from V and 4 bases from J; bases unmatched to any gene: 5. Germline CDR1 and CDR2: DFQATT and SNEGSKA (reference sequence). In DNA, the CDR3 is TGCAGTGCTCACGGACAGGGCGCAGATACGCAGTATTTT. It is translated as CSAHGQGADTQYF.

The chain carries TRBV27 and TRBJ2-7, with D possibly matching TRBD1 (7 bases). The CDR3 length is 13 residues. V was cut by 6 bases and J by 7 bases, with 16 bases left in between. The germline gives CDR1 MNHEY, CDR2 SMNVEV (reference sequence). The CDR3 protein is CASSLGGREEQYF. The CDR3 DNA is TGTGCCAGCAGCTTAGGGGGCCGGGAGGAGCAGTACTTC.

This clonotype has only a few counts. V is TRBV12-3 or TRBV12-4 and J is TRBJ2-1, with D perhaps TRBD1 (5 bases). The CDR3 consists of 13 residues. V was shortened by 5 bases and J by 5 bases, with 10 bases between the two germline ends. CDR3 protein: CASSQGNDNEQFF. The CDR3 DNA follows: TGTGCCAGCAGTCAGGGTAACGACAATGAGCAGTTCTTC.

This clonotype occurred many times. The chain is built from TRBV7-2 and TRBJ1-1; no clear D gene. Germline-derived CDR1 and CDR2 are SGHTA and FQGNSA. This CDR3 contains 14 residues. V was shortened by 5 bases and J by 1 base, with 11 bases between the two germline ends. CDR3 sequence (DNA): TGTGCCAGCAGCCCAGGTGCAGCGAACACTGAAGCTTTCTTT. This codes for CASSPGAANTEAFF.

This clonotype was recorded a few times. The chain is built from TRBV2 and TRBJ2-1; D is unresolved. Trimming took off 3 bases at V and 0 bases at J, with 6 bases between the two ends. CDR3 length: 14 amino acids. Looked up from germline, CDR1 is SNHLY and CDR2 is FYNNEI. The CDR3 loop reads CASSEFSSYNEQFF. The CDR3 nucleotides are TGTGCCAGCAGTGAGTTTAGCTCCTACAATGAGCAGTTCTTC.

This chain connects TRBV30 to TRBJ2-7; 8 bases fit TRBD1. V shed 3 bases, J shed 3 bases, and the junction held 4 bases outside the gene matches. The CDR3 has 13 residues. Germline lookup yields CDR1 GTSNPN and CDR2 SVGIG (reference sequence). The chain's CDR3 is CAWRAGGGYEQYF. Written as DNA, the CDR3 is TGTGCCTGGAGGGCAGGGGGCGGCTACGAGCAGTACTTC.

This clonotype was seen a handful of times. The DNA for the CDR3 is TGTGCCAGCAGTGCAATCGGAGTCCAAGAGACCCAGTACTTC. This encodes CASSAIGVQETQYF. The chain combines TRBV6-1 with TRBJ2-5; D uncertain. The CDR3 runs to 14 residues. Trimming took off 4 bases at V and 1 base at J, with 10 bases between the two ends. Per the germline V gene, CDR1 is MNHNS and CDR2 is SASEGT.